Shown below are 18 T cell receptor beta chains from a single sample sequenced in a study of cytomegalovirus exposure and HLA in healthy donors. Both 60 Vbeta primers and 13 Jbeta primers went into the PCR. The table came from immunoSEQ multiplex PCR; TCRdb's copy has only in-frame clones and leaves some out. This sample lists around 140,000 clones; its ten largest clones have around 0.96%. The sample was PBMCs. The receptor set was obtained from a male donor in good health and CMV-seronegative.

The gene calls are TRBV27 and TRBJ1-2; D gene uncertain. The length of the CDR3 is 15 residues. Germline V gene data show CDR1 as MNHEY and CDR2 as SMNVEV (reference sequence). Between the trimmed V and J ends, which lost 2 bases and 2 bases, there was a span of 12 bases. The CDR3 loop reads CASSLGGSPNYGYTF. The CDR3 nucleotides read TGTGCCAGCAGTTTAGGAGGGAGTCCAAACTATGGCTACACCTTC.

The rearrangement joins TRBV5-5 to TRBJ1-5; 8 bases fit TRBD1. Germline loops: CDR1 SGHKS, CDR2 YYEKEE (reference sequence). The CDR3 loop spans 16 amino acids. Trimming at V came to 0 bases and at J to 4 bases, leaving 6 bases not matched to a gene. CDR3 nucleotides: TGTGCCAGCAGCTTGGAGTCAGGGGGCTTGAATCAGCCCCAGCATTTT. Translation gives CASSLESGGLNQPQHF.

The chain has TRBV5-1 and TRBJ1-1, with 8 positions matching TRBD1. Per the germline V gene, CDR1 is SGHRS and CDR2 is YFSETQ. J lost 0 bases, V lost 4 bases, and 5 bases had no gene match. There are 15 residues in the CDR3. This chain's CDR3 is CASSRPTGVNTEAFF. The CDR3 DNA reads as TGCGCCAGCAGCCGACCGACAGGGGTGAACACTGAAGCTTTCTTT.

The chain employs TRBV28 and TRBJ2-5; 9 bases align to TRBD2. CDR1 and CDR2 (germline): MDHEN, SYDVKM. V lost 6 bases and J lost 3; bases outside the gene matches: 11. CDR3 length: 16 amino acids. CDR3 DNA: TGTGCCAGCAGCCGCGGGGGGGCTTCCACGGAAGAGACCCAGTACTTC. It yields the protein CASSRGGASTEETQYF.

The J gene is TRBJ2-1, the V gene TRBV19; TRBD2 aligns across 9 bases. V dropped 6 bases and J dropped 9; count of bases not matched to a gene: 15. Germline CDR1 LNHDA, CDR2 SQIVND (reference sequence). The CDR3 is made up of 16 amino acids. CDR3 DNA: TGTGCCAGTAGCCCCCCCGAGGGACTAGCTGCCATTGAGCAGTTCTTC. Its translation is CASSPPEGLAAIEQFF.

This rearrangement joins TRBV30 to TRBJ1-1; D is ambiguous. V was pared by 4 bases and J by 3 bases, with 9 bases between. This CDR3 comprises 12 residues. Germline CDR1 is GTSNPN and CDR2 is SVGIG (reference sequence). In DNA form, the CDR3 reads TGTGCCTGGAACGTAGTCGACACTGAAGCTTTCTTT. Translation gives CAWNVVDTEAFF.

The chain uses TRBV4-3 and TRBJ2-7; D perhaps matches TRBD2 (7 bases). CDR1 is LGHNA, CDR2 YSLEER, per germline. The CDR3 extends over 18 amino acids. The ends were cut back, 1 base at V and 0 bases at J, with 19 bases in the middle. CDR3 in amino acids: CASSQAPGGGASSYEQYF. The CDR3 coding sequence is TGCGCCAGCAGCCAAGCCCCGGGGGGCGGGGCTAGCTCCTACGAGCAGTACTTC.

This chain's CDR3 is CASSQDEGANQPQHF. The CDR3 bases are TGCGCCAGCAGCCAAGATGAGGGGGCCAATCAGCCCCAGCATTTT. This sequence joins TRBV4-3 and TRBJ1-5; 7 bases line up with TRBD1. This CDR3 has 15 amino acids. V dropped 0 bases and J dropped 3; count of bases not matched to a gene: 2. From germline, CDR1 is LGHNA and CDR2 YSLEER.

This chain joins TRBV29-1 and TRBJ1-2; D is possibly TRBD1 (5 bases). Trimming stripped 6 bases from V and 6 bases from J, with 11 bases between. The CDR3 loop spans 11 amino acids. From germline, CDR1 is SQVTM and CDR2 ANQGSEA. The CDR3 region is CSVKAGHGYTF. The CDR3 coding sequence is TGCAGCGTGAAAGCGGGGCATGGCTACACCTTC.

The chain has TRBV28 and TRBJ1-5; 7 bases fit TRBD1. CDR3 length: 13 amino acids. J gave up 6 bases and V 6 bases, and 5 bases lay outside the gene matches. Germline V gene data show CDR1 as MDHEN and CDR2 as SYDVKM. The CDR3 nucleotides are TGTGCCAGCAGGGGGACAGTAGGTCAGCCCCAGCATTTT. The encoded protein is CASRGTVGQPQHF.

The J gene is TRBJ1-5, the V gene TRBV30, with a weak D call TRBD1 (6 bases). V was trimmed by 2 bases and J by 7 bases, leaving 12 bases between them. The CDR3 runs to 13 residues. Germline loops: CDR1 GTSNPN, CDR2 SVGIG (reference sequence). The CDR3 sequence is CAWSRGAGQPQHF. Here the CDR3 DNA reads TGTGCCTGGAGTCGGGGGGCAGGACAGCCCCAGCATTTT.

The V and J genes are TRBV10-2 and TRBJ2-7, with TRBD2 matching 10 bases. The trim removed 6 bases at V and 3 bases at J, leaving 8 bases unmatched. Germline CDR1 and CDR2: WSHSY and SAAADI. The CDR3 covers 15 residues. CDR3 amino acids: CASRETSGHRYEQYF. The CDR3, as DNA: TGCGCCAGCAGAGAGACTAGCGGGCACCGCTACGAGCAGTACTTC.

The gene calls are TRBV7-2 and TRBJ1-2; D perhaps matches TRBD1 (6 bases). Germline CDR1 and CDR2: SGHTA and FQGNSA. CDR3 length: 17 amino acids. V dropped 5 bases and J dropped 0 bases, with 19 bases sitting between them. CDR3 sequence reads: CASSLGGGRPPNYGYTF. The CDR3 DNA is TGTGCCAGCAGCCTGGGGGGGGGCCGGCCTCCTAACTATGGCTACACCTTC.

The chain joins TRBV28 to TRBJ1-6; TRBD1 might be the D (6 bases). Trimming shortened V by 3 bases and J by 6 bases, and 15 bases separated the two germline ends. The CDR3 runs 16 residues. In germline, CDR1 is MDHEN, CDR2 SYDVKM. The CDR3 spells CASSFIRQVGNSPLHF. CDR3 nucleotide sequence: TGTGCCAGCAGTTTCATACGACAGGTCGGTAATTCACCCCTCCACTTT.

The genes are TRBV30 and TRBJ2-7; 10 bases agree with TRBD2. The CDR3 is made up of 13 amino acids. V lost 2 bases and J lost 2; bases outside the gene matches: 0. Germline V gene lookup returns CDR1 GTSNPN and CDR2 SVGIG (reference sequence). CDR3 sequence (DNA): TGTGCCTGGAGTAGCGGGGGGGCCTACGAGCAGTACTTC. Its protein product is CAWSSGGAYEQYF.

V gene TRBV18 combines with J gene TRBJ2-5, with D perhaps TRBD1 (5 bases). Trimming pared 6 bases from V and 5 bases from J, leaving 16 bases between. This CDR3 has 14 residues. Germline CDR1 KGHSH, CDR2 LQKENI. CDR3 coding DNA: TGTGCCAGCTCCCGATCGTCAGGGATGGAGACCCAGTACTTC. Protein product: CASSRSSGMETQYF. Full variable domain (missing parts from reference TRBV18 and TRBJ2-5): NAGVMQNPRHLVRRRGQEARLRCSPMKGHSHVYWYRQLPEEGLKFMVYLQKENIIDESGMPKERFSAEFPKEGPSILRIQQVVRGDSAAYFCASSRSSGMETQYFGPGTRLLVL.

The chain combines TRBV5-1 with TRBJ2-7, with 10 bases matching TRBD2. The CDR3 is 17 residues long. V dropped 3 bases and J dropped 4; count of bases not matched to a gene: 13. From germline, CDR1 is SGHRS and CDR2 YFSETQ. CDR3 bases: TGCGCCAGCAGCTCCTATGATGGACTAGCGGTTTCTTACGAGCAGTACTTC. It codes for CASSSYDGLAVSYEQYF. Full variable domain (outside the CDR3, taken from reference TRBV5-1 and TRBJ2-7): KAGVTQTPRYLIKTRGQQVTLSCSPISGHRSVSWYQQTPGQGLQFLFEYFSETQRNKGNFPGRFSGRQFSNSRSEMNVSTLELGDSALYLCASSSYDGLAVSYEQYFGPGTRLTVT.

The V and J genes are TRBV6-1 and TRBJ1-6; D unclear. This CDR3 region has 14 residues. Germline CDR1 reads MNHNS; CDR2 reads SASEGT. Trimming cost V 4 bases and J 10 bases, with 14 bases left between them. Here the CDR3 DNA reads TGTGCCAGCAGTGGATCGGGGTTTCGATCACCCCTCCACTTT. Its protein is CASSGSGFRSPLHF.